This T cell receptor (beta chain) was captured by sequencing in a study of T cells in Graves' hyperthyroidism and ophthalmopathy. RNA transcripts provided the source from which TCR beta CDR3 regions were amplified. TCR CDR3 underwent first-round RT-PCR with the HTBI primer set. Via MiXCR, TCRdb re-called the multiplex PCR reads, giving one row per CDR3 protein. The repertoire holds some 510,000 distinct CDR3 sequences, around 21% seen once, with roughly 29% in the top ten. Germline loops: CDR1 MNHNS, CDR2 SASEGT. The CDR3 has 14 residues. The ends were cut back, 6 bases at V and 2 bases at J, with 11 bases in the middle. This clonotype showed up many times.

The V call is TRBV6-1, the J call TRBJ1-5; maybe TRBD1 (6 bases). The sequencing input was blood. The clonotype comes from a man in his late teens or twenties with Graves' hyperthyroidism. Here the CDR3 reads CASRTPGGNQPQHF. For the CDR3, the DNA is TGTGCCAGCAGAACCCCAGGGGGCAATCAGCCCCAGCATTTT.